These 6 T cell receptor beta chains share one sample of origin, sequenced in a study of blood T cell repertoires in COVID-19. The repertoire was sequenced with immunoSEQ multiplex PCR; TCRdb's copy has only in-frame clones and lacks some. The sample lists over 150,000 clones, 84% seen once, with approximately 2.6% in the top ten. Specimen: peripheral blood. Receptors were obtained from a woman older than 75 with COVID-19, enrolled during active disease.

V usage is TRBV2 and J usage is TRBJ2-1; D call uncertain. This CDR3 has 11 residues. CDR1 and CDR2 (germline): SNHLY, FYNNEI. V shed 6 bases and J shed 4 bases, with 4 bases lying between them. CDR3 in amino acids: CASRLYNEQFF. CDR3 in DNA: TGTGCCAGCAGGCTATACAATGAGCAGTTCTTC.

J is TRBJ1-2 and V is TRBV6-2 or TRBV6-3, with TRBD1 identical over 7 bases. The germline gives CDR1 MNHEY, CDR2 SVGEGT. This CDR3 comprises 14 residues. Trimming removed 2 bases from V and 9 bases from J; junction bases left unmatched: 9. Here the CDR3 reads CASSYTTGRNSYTF. Written as DNA, the CDR3 is TGTGCCAGCAGTTACACGACAGGGAGGAACAGCTACACCTTC.

The chain carries TRBV4-2 and TRBJ2-1; 8 nucleotides agree with TRBD1. J lost 3 bases, V lost 0 bases, and 4 bases had no gene match. The germline V gene has CDR1 LGHNA and CDR2 YNFKEQ. This CDR3 is 16 amino acids long. The CDR3 is CASSQDQDRDYNEQFF. The CDR3 DNA follows: TGTGCCAGCAGCCAAGATCAGGACAGGGACTACAATGAGCAGTTCTTC.

The V and J genes are TRBV5-1 and TRBJ2-7; 7 nucleotides match TRBD1. This CDR3 has 13 residues. Per the germline V gene, CDR1 is SGHRS and CDR2 is YFSETQ. V lost 4 bases to trimming and J lost 5 bases; unmatched junction nucleotides: 6. As DNA, the CDR3 is TGCGCCAGCAGCCCCAGACAGGGCCACGAGCAGTACTTC. As protein: CASSPRQGHEQYF.

The chain combines TRBV19 with TRBJ2-5; D may be TRBD1 (6 bases). The CDR3 runs 16 residues. Trimming stripped 7 bases from V and 5 bases from J, with 23 bases between. Germline V gene lookup returns CDR1 LNHDA and CDR2 SQIVND (reference sequence). Here the CDR3 reads CASTVRGSAVRETQYF. CDR3 DNA: TGTGCCAGTACGGTGAGGGGGTCGGCAGTCAGGGAGACCCAGTACTTC.

The chain uses TRBV7-9 and TRBJ2-3; tentatively, D is TRBD1 (5 bases). V shed 5 bases and J shed 2 bases, with 11 bases lying between them. There are 14 residues in the CDR3. Germline-derived CDR1 and CDR2 are SEHNR and FQNEAQ (reference sequence). The CDR3 protein is CASSLGQSTDTQYF. The CDR3 DNA reads as TGTGCCAGCAGCCTAGGACAATCCACAGATACGCAGTATTTT.